This TCR beta chain was recovered during a study of control samples from healthy donors and cancer patients. Repertoires were generated with immunoSEQ multiplex PCR, while TCRdb's copy carries only in-frame clones and drops some. The table lists fewer than 200,000 clones, around 87% of them singletons. The CDR3 spans 16 residues. Germline values: CDR1 SGDLS, CDR2 YYNGEE. The V gene lost 2 bases and the J gene lost 2 bases, with 15 bases spanning the gap. This TCR derives from a woman between 45 and 65 years old in good health. The rearrangement joins TRBV9 to TRBJ2-3, with D possibly TRBD2 on 6 matching bases. Specimen: blood. The CDR3 loop reads CASSVEGGPTTDTQYF. The CDR3, as DNA: TGTGCCAGCAGCGTTGAGGGAGGCCCCACCACAGATACGCAGTATTTT.